This T cell receptor beta chain derives from a study of blood T cells in healthy people across ages. Study results and limitations: Older age went with lower TCR beta diversity per million T cells, in a roughly linear way.

Healthy Caucasian individuals from Russia aged about 6 to 100 were enrolled as donors. It was with a sample-barcoded 5' primer and a J-beta primer mix that a second PCR of roughly 7 to 12 cycles was run. TCRdb recomputed calls from the 5' RACE reads with MiXCR, one row per CDR3 protein. The sample has 750,000 to 850,000 distinct CDR3 sequences, 25% seen once. As regards this clonotype: Its specificity is not known.

The CDR3 consists of 15 residues. From germline, CDR1 is MNHEY and CDR2 SVGAGI. These records were also assigned to another study, of T cells of mothers and their children.

This clonotype was sampled from a boy aged 5-17 years in good health. Sequenced material: blood. The chain couples TRBV6-5 to TRBJ2-1, with D maybe TRBD2 (6 bases). Matching the DNA end better, TRBJ2-7 makes the J call doubtful. The CDR3 bases are TGTGCCAGCAGACGCGGACGGGAGAGCTCCTACGAGCAGTACTTC. Protein: CASRRGRESSYEQYF.